This T cell receptor beta chain is from a study of cytomegalovirus exposure and HLA in healthy donors. Study-wide context: Some 180 million T cells yielded around 120 million unique TCR beta sequences in earlier analysis.

Points from the study as a whole: Both high specificity and high sensitivity reportedly marked the classifier's diagnosis of cytomegalovirus status. Within an earlier analysis, most TCR beta V segments proved productive either about 90% or about 30% of the time. It was taken for granted in presence/absence analyses that sequencing depth across donors was roughly uniform.

On this clone itself: Its antigen is unidentified. Mismatch with germline at one junction end may stem from a read error.

PCR primers comprised 60 Vbeta and 13 Jbeta primers. Produced via immunoSEQ multiplex PCR; TCRdb's table is partial and in-frame only. The sample carries under 200,000 clones, around four fifths recorded once. The CDR3 has 13 residues. The germline V gene has CDR1 LNHNV and CDR2 YYDKDF (reference sequence). The gene calls are TRBV15 and TRBJ1-3, with D possibly matching TRBD1 (5 bases). The specimen sequenced was PBMCs. The TCR originated in a woman aged 45-60 years in good health and CMV-seropositive. CDR3 in amino acids: CATLRDSGSTIYF. The CDR3 DNA sequence: TGTGCCACCTTGAGGGACTCGGGAAGCACCATATATTTT.